The rows below give T cell receptor beta chains drawn from one sample of a study of regulatory T cells in long-lasting Graves disease. TCRdb re-analysed the multiplex PCR reads in MiXCR, keeping a single row per CDR3 protein. The table records some 250,000 distinct CDR3 sequences, 20% to 25% of them present only once. Specimen: peripheral blood mononuclear cells (PBMCs), collected at new diagnosis, from a patient treated with antithyroid drugs. The receptors shown here come from a female donor with Graves disease. Both conserved end residues are part of each CDR3. The D gene is left open where the match is weak. Rows may omit the clone size; those that give it use once, few, many or a size class.

>many|TRBV27|NA|TRBJ1-6
CASSLKTTGNSPLHF
TGTGCCAGCAGCCTCAAGACTACAGGGAATTCACCCCTCCACTTT
>many|TRBV3-1|TRBD2|TRBJ2-2
CASSHGAGANTGELFF
TGTGCCAGCAGCCACGGAGCGGGAGCGAACACCGGGGAGCTGTTTTTT
>NA|TRBV7-3|TRBD1|TRBJ2-3
CASSRQGAVTDTQYF
TGTGCCAGCAGCCGACAGGGGGCGGTCACAGATACGCAGTATTTT
>few|TRBV14|NA|TRBJ1-3
CASSQDRASSGNTIYF
TGTGCCAGCAGCCAAGACAGGGCGAGCTCTGGAAACACCATATATTTT
>NA|TRBV6-1|NA|TRBJ1-3
CASSTATGNTIYF
TGTGCCAGCAGTACGGCCACTGGAAACACCATATATTTT
>many|TRBV7-2|TRBD2|TRBJ2-1
CASRVGGTRGVNEQFF
TGTGCCAGCAGGGTTGGAGGGACTAGGGGTGTGAATGAGCAGTTCTTC
>many|TRBV6-1|TRBD1|TRBJ2-1
CASSTGTGSNEQFF
TGTGCCAGCAGTACCGGGACAGGTAGTAATGAGCAGTTCTTC
>NA|TRBV12-3/TRBV12-4|NA|TRBJ1-1
CASSPNLWAVNTEAFF
TGTGCCAGCAGTCCCAATCTCTGGGCTGTGAACACTGAAGCTTTCTTT
>few|TRBV9|TRBD2|TRBJ2-2
CASSGTSGGGNTGELFF
TGTGCCAGCAGCGGAACTAGCGGGGGGGGGAACACCGGGGAGCTGTTTTTT
>few|TRBV24-1|TRBD2|TRBJ2-2
CATSVGRQTGELFF
TGTGCCACCAGTGTCGGGAGGCAGACCGGGGAGCTGTTTTTT
>many|TRBV19|NA|TRBJ2-5
CASSFISSGETQYF
TGTGCCAGTAGTTTCATCTCATCGGGGGAGACCCAGTACTTC
>many|TRBV28|TRBD1|TRBJ2-5
CASSLGQDSVTQYF
TGTGCCAGCAGTTTGGGACAGGACTCCGTGACCCAGTACTTC
>many|TRBV27|NA|TRBJ1-5
CASSFSQGNQPQHF
TGTGCCAGCAGTTTCAGTCAGGGCAATCAGCCCCAGCATTTT
>many|TRBV7-2|NA|TRBJ2-7
CASSLGVRDEQYF
TGTGCCAGCAGCCTAGGGGTTAGGGACGAGCAGTACTTC
>NA|TRBV28|NA|TRBJ2-4
CASSNPGSGSGIQYF
TGTGCCAGCAGTAACCCCGGGAGCGGATCGGGCATTCAGTACTTC
>NA|TRBV28|NA|TRBJ1-6
CASSLLGRGSPLHF
TGTGCCAGCAGTTTGCTGGGAAGGGGTTCACCCCTCCACTTT
>many|TRBV20-1|NA|TRBJ2-1
CSARVPGVNEQFF
TGCAGTGCTAGAGTCCCAGGGGTCAATGAGCAGTTCTTC
>many|TRBV7-8|NA|TRBJ2-1
CASSLRGGPQFF
TGTGCCAGCAGCTTAAGAGGCGGGCCGCAGTTCTTC
>many|TRBV7-2|TRBD2|TRBJ2-7
CASSLAAGGDEQYF
TGTGCCAGCAGCTTAGCGGCGGGAGGCGACGAGCAGTACTTC
>many|TRBV12-3/TRBV12-4|NA|TRBJ2-7
CASSPPRGLSSYEQYF
TGTGCCAGCAGTCCGCCAAGGGGCCTGAGCTCCTACGAGCAGTACTTC
>many|TRBV6-1|NA|TRBJ2-2
CASRQKTGELFF
TGTGCCAGCAGACAGAAGACCGGGGAGCTGTTTTTT
>many|TRBV2|TRBD1|TRBJ1-3
CASRGQGSGNTIYF
TGTGCCAGCAGGGGACAGGGTTCTGGAAACACCATATATTTT
>few|TRBV19|NA|TRBJ2-5
CASSIGRTWETQYF
TGTGCCAGTAGTATTGGAAGGACTTGGGAGACCCAGTACTTC
>many|TRBV5-1|NA|TRBJ2-1
CASSLASYNEQFF
TGCGCCAGCAGCTTGGCCTCCTACAATGAGCAGTTCTTC